The text below deals with one T cell receptor (beta chain). Its antigen is not yet known. No base-level quality is on record; no much larger clone is a single base apart. Repertoires were sampled repeatedly over the course of chemoradiotherapy, so clonal expansion could be followed in the tumor microenvironment. The data are from a study of chemoradiotherapy in HPV16-positive cancers (dated by TCRdb to between 2020 and 2023). General notes on the study: Candidate HPV-specific T-cell clones and common TCR motifs were defined by functional T-cell assays performed on cells from two HPV16-positive patients. The study asked whether T-cell immunity against the HPV oncoproteins E6 and E7 changes during chemoradiotherapy and whether it affects survival. The candidate HPV-specific TCRs and motifs were then tracked in TCR repertoires from more than 85 patients with HPV-related cancers. What the authors observed across the whole study: Expansion of candidate HPV-specific clones and E7-related TCR motifs was observed in the tumor microenvironment during treatment, whereas no such expansion was observed for non-HPV-specific T cells. In HPV16-positive patients, expansion of HPV-responsive T cells during chemoradiotherapy was found to be associated with improved recurrence-free survival. The functional definition of HPV-specific T cells came from only a couple of HPV16-positive patients, and the survival association was reported for HPV16-positive patients.

Receptor amplification or capture employed the immunoSEQ multiplex PCR assay. TCRdb's version of the immuneACCESS table is confined to in-frame rearrangements and falls short of the full clone set. An unresolved V gene accounts for under half of the shortfall where checked; the remainder is of unknown origin. This sample gives approximately 32,000 clones in total; about four fifths of them show up just once. 3.5% to 4% of the sample belongs to the ten largest clones. This receptor was obtained from a human donor with HPV-associated anogenital cancer. The source material was blood, sampled from a patient who underwent chemoradiotherapy.

The CDR3 reads as follows: CASSLKGDGPYEQYF. The DNA sequence follows: TGTGCCAGCAGCTTAAAGGGGGACGGACCCTACGAGCAGTACTTC. The sequence is built from TRBV7-2 and TRBJ2-7; TRBD1 is a weak D gene call, 6 bases matching. CDR1 and CDR2 are drawn from the germline V gene: SGHTA, FQGNSA. V is clipped by 2 bases and J by 2 bases, and the sequence between their germline boundaries is 13 bases long. From cysteine to phenylalanine, the CDR3 is 15 amino acids long. The DNA shown is the 45-base CDR3, in frame from base 1.